Sequencing of this TCR beta chain was carried out in a study of blood T cells in healthy people across ages. Study-wide results and caveats: Because sorting was not performed, PBMCs prevented conclusive naive versus antigen-experienced comparison. The study found more naive CD4+ cells and higher diversity in long-lived than aged donors. Across the age range, TCR beta diversity per million T cells fell in a roughly linear way.

Note on this clonotype: Its cognate antigen is unknown. A read error may account for a junction end that differs from germline.

Primers used in a second PCR of about 6 to 12 cycles were a sample-barcoded 5' primer and a J-beta primer mix. TCRdb re-called the 5' RACE reads through MiXCR, storing one row per CDR3 protein. Among about a million distinct CDR3 sequences listed, 30% to 40% were seen once. Looked up from germline, CDR1 is PRHDT and CDR2 is FYEKMQ (reference sequence). The CDR3 spans 16 residues. This clonotype originated in a man aged 18 to 30 in good health. Specimen: blood. The rearrangement joins TRBV13 to TRBJ1-2, with D unresolved. This CDR3 is CACSLEDARKAYGYTF. In nucleotides, the CDR3 is TGTGCCTGCAGCTTAGAGGATGCCAGGAAAGCCTATGGCTACACCTTC. The full variable domain, rest sourced from reference TRBV13 and TRBJ1-2, is AAGVIQSPRHLIKEKRETATLKCYPIPRHDTVYWYQQGPGQDPQFLISFYEKMQSDKGSIPDRFSAQQFSDYHSELNMSSLELGDSALYFCACSLEDARKAYGYTFGSGTRLTVV.